The rows below give T cell receptor beta chains drawn from one sample of a study of T cell repertoires in cytomegalovirus infection. TCRdb reanalysed the reads using MiXCR and keeps one entry per CDR3 protein. The sample has 510,000 or so distinct CDR3 sequences; 26% are singletons. Sequenced sample: PBMCs. The receptor source for this set is a human donor in good health (CMV status not recorded). Some clones in this sample may be carry-over from other donors' samples. CDR3s include the opening cysteine and the closing phenylalanine or tryptophan. The order of the fields is J gene, D gene, V gene, clone size, CDR3 DNA, CDR3 protein. The D gene is left open where the match is weak. Size tells how often a clone was seen (once, few, many) or the class of an expanded clone, and some rows leave it out.

>TRBJ2-2|TRBD1|TRBV27|NA
TGTGCCAGCAGTTCCTCGACAGGGCGTTTCGACACCGGGGAGCTGTTTTTT
CASSSSTGRFDTGELFF
>TRBJ2-5|TRBD1|TRBV11-2|NA
TGTGCCAGCAGCTCTCAATTAGGGGGCGCTTGGGAGACCCAGTACTTC
CASSSQLGGAWETQYF
>TRBJ2-3|NA|TRBV24-1|NA
TGTGCCACCAGTGATCCCCGTCGCCGGGCAGATACGCAGTATTTT
CATSDPRRRADTQYF
>TRBJ1-6|NA|TRBV20-1|NA
TGCAGTGCTACTCCGGCACCCCTCCACTTT
CSATPAPLHF
>TRBJ2-1|NA|TRBV7-3|few
TGTGCCAGCAGCTTTGGCGGCGGGGAGTCCTACAATGAGCAGTTCTTC
CASSFGGGESYNEQFF
>TRBJ2-5|NA|TRBV7-9|once
TGTGCCAGCAGCTTAGGGTCCCAAGGAAAAGTCCAAGAGACCCAGTACTTC
CASSLGSQGKVQETQYF
>TRBJ2-1|TRBD2|TRBV7-2|NA
TGTGCCAGCAGCCGTAGCGGGAGCCCTGGAGAGCAGTTCTTC
CASSRSGSPGEQFF
>TRBJ2-1|TRBD2|TRBV4-1|few
TGCGCCAGCAGCCTCCTCGGACTAGCGGGAATCAATGAGCAGTTCTTC
CASSLLGLAGINEQFF
>TRBJ1-6|NA|TRBV7-2|many
TGTGCCAGCAGCTTAGCGGGCCAGTTTTCACCCCTCCACTTT
CASSLAGQFSPLHF
>TRBJ2-5|NA|TRBV12-3/TRBV12-4|NA
TGTGCCAGCAGTTTAGATGCGACCCGGGAGACCCAGTACTTC
CASSLDATRETQYF
>TRBJ2-3|NA|TRBV7-2|NA
TGTGCCAGCAGCTTAATGCGGAGCACAGATACGCAGTATTTT
CASSLMRSTDTQYF
>TRBJ1-1|TRBD1|TRBV15|few
TGTGCCACCAGCAGTGACAGGGGGAGCACTGAAGCTTTCTTT
CATSSDRGSTEAFF
>TRBJ2-2|NA|TRBV7-2|many
TGTGCCAGCAGCTTATCCTCCCGGCATGGGAACACCGGGGAGCTGTTTTTT
CASSLSSRHGNTGELFF
>TRBJ2-1|NA|TRBV7-2|few
TGTGCCAGCGGTCGCGGGACGGTCAATGAGCAGTTCTTC
CASGRGTVNEQFF